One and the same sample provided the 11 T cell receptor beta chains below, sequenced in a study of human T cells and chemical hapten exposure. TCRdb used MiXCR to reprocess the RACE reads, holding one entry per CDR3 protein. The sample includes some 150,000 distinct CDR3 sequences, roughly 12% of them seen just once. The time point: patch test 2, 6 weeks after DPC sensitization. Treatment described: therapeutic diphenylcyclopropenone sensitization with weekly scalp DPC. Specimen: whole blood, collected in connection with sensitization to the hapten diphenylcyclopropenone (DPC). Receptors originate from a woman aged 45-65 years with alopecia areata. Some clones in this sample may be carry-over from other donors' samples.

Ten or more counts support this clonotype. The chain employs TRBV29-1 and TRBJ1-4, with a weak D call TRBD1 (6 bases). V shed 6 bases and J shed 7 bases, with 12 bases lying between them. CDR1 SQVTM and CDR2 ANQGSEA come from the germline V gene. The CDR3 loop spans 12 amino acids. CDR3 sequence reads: CSVQGVGEKLFF. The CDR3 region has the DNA TGCAGCGTACAGGGTGTTGGTGAAAAACTGTTTTTT.

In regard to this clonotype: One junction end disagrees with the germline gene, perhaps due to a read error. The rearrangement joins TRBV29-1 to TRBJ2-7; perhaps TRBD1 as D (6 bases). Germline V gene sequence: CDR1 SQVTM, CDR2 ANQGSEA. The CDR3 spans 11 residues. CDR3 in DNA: TGCAGCGTCGACCAGGGGTACGGGCAGTACTTC. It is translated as CSVDQGYGQYF.

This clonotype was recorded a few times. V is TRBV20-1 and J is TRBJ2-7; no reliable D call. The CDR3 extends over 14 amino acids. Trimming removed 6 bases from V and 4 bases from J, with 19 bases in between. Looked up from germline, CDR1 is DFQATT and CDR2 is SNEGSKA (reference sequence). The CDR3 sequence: CSALTWIARYEQYF. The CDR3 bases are TGCAGTGCCCTGACGTGGATCGCCAGATACGAGCAGTACTTC.

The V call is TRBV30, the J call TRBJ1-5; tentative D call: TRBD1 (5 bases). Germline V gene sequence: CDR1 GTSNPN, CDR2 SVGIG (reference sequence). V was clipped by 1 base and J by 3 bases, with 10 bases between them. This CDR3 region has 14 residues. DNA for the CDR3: TGTGCCTGGAGTGCTACGGGGACCAATCAGCCCCAGCATTTT. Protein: CAWSATGTNQPQHF.

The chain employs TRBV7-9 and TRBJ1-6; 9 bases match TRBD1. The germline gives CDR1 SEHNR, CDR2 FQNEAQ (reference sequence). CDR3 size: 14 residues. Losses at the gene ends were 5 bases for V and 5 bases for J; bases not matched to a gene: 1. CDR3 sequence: CASSGDRDNSPLHF. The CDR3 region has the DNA TGTGCCAGCAGCGGGGACAGGGATAATTCACCCCTCCACTTT.

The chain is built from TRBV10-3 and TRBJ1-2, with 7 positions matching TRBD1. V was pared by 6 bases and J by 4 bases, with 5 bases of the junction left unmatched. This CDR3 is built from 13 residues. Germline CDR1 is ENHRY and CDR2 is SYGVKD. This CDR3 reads CAIRGGTAYGYTF. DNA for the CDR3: TGTGCCATCAGGGGAGGGACAGCCTATGGCTACACCTTC.

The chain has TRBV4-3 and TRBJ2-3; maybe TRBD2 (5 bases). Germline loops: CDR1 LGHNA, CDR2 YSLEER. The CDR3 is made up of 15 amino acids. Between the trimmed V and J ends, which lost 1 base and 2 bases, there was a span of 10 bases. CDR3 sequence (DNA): TGCGCCAGCAGCCAAGCCCAGCGGAACACAGATACGCAGTATTTT. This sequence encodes CASSQAQRNTDTQYF.

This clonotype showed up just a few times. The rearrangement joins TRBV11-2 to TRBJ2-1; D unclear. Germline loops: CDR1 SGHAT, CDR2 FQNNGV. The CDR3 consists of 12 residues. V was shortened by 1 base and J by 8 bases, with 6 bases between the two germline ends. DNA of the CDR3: TGTGCCAGCAGCTTAGCCTTGGATGAGCAGTTCTTC. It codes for CASSLALDEQFF.

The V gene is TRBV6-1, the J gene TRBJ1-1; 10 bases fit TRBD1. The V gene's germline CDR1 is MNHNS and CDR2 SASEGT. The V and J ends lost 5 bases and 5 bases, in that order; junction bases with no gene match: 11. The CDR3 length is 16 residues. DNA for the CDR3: TGTGCCAGCAGTCCCTTGACAGGGGGCGGTGAAACTGAAGCTTTCTTT. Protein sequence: CASSPLTGGGETEAFF.

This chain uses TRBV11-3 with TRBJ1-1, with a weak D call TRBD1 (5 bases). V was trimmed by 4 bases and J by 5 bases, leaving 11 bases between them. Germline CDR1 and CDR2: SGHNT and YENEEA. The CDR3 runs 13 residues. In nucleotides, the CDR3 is TGTGCCAGCAGCTCCAATGGGGGGACTGAAGCTTTCTTT. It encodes CASSSNGGTEAFF.

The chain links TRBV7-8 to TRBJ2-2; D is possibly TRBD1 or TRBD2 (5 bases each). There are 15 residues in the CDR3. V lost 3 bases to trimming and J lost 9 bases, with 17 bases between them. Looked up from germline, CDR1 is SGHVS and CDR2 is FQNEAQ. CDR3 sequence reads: CASSFGGKGWRELFF. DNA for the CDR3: TGTGCCAGCAGCTTTGGGGGAAAAGGCTGGCGGGAGCTGTTTTTT. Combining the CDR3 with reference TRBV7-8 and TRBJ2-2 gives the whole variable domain GAGVSQSPRYKVAKRGQDVALRCDPISGHVSLFWYQQALGQGPEFLTYFQNEAQLDKSGLPSDRFFAERPEGSVSTLKIQRTQQEDSAVYLCASSFGGKGWRELFFGEGSRLTVL.